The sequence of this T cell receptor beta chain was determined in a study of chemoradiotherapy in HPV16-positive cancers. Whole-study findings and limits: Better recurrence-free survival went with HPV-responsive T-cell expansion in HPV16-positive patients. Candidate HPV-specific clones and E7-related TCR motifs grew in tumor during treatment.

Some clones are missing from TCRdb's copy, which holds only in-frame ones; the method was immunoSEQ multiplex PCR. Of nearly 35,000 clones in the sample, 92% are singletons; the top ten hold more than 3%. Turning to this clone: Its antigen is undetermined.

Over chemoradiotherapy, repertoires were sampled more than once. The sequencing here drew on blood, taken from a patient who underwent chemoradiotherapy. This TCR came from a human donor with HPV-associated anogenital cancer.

DNA for the CDR3: TGTGCCAGCAGCGCCGGACAGGGCGATAATTCACCCCTCCACTTT. It codes for CASSAGQGDNSPLHF. The genes are TRBV21-1 and TRBJ1-6; TRBD1 was called by the table and not checked on the DNA. TRBV21-1 is assigned pseudogene status. The CDR3 has 15 residues.